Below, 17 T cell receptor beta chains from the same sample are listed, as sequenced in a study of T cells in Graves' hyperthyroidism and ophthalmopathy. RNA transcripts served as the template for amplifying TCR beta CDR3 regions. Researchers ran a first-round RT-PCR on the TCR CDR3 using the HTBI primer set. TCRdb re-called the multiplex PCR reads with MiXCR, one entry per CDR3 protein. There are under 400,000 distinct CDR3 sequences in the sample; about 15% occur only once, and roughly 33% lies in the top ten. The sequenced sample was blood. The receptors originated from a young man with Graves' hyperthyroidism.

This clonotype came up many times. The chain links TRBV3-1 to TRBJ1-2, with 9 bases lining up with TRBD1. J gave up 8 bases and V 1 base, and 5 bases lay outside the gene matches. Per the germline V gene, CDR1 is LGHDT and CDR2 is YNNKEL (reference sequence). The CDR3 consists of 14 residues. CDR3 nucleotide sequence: TGTGCCAGCAGCCAAGGGGACAGGGAGTACGGCTACACCTTC. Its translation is CASSQGDREYGYTF.

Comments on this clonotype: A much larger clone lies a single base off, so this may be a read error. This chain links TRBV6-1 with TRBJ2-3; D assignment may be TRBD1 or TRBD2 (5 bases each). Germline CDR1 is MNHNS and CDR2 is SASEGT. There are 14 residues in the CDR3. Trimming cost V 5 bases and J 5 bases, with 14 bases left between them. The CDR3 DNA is TGTGCCAGCAGTCCGGGGACGAATGTAGATACGCAGTATTTT. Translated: CASSPGTNVDTQYF.

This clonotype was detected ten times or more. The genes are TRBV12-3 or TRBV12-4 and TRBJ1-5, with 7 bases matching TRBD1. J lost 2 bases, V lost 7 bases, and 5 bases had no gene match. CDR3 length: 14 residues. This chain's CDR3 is CASKLGQGNQPQHF. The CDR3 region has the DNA TGTGCCAGCAAGCTAGGACAGGGCAATCAGCCCCAGCATTTT.

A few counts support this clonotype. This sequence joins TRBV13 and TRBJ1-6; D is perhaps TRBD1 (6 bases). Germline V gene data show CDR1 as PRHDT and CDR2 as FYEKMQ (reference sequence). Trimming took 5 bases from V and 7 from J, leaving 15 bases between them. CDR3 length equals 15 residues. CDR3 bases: TGTGCCAGCAGCGTAAACAGGGCTCGGAATTCACCCCTCCACTTT. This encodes CASSVNRARNSPLHF.

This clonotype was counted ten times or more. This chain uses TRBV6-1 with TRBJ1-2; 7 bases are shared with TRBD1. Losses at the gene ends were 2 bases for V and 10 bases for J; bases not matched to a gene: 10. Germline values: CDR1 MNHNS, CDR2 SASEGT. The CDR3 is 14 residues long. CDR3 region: CASSEKGDSFDYTF. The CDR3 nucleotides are TGTGCCAGCAGTGAAAAAGGGGACAGTTTTGACTACACCTTC.

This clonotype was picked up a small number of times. The CDR3 DNA reads as TGTGCCAGCAGTTCCCAGGGGGGAAACACCATATATTTT. Protein: CASSSQGGNTIYF. This rearrangement joins TRBV28 to TRBJ1-3; D is possibly TRBD1 (6 bases). The CDR3 sequence is 13 residues long. With 4 bases removed from V and 4 bases from J, the gap between germline ends came to 8 bases. CDR1 and CDR2 from the germline V gene are MDHEN and SYDVKM.

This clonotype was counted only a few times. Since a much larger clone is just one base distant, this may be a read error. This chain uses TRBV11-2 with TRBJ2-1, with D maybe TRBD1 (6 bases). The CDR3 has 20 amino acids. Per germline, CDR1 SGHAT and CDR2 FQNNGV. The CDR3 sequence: CANSLRGTDYRRGGRNEQFF. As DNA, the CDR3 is TGTGCCAACAGCTTGAGGGGGACCGATTACAGGAGAGGGGGACGGAATGAGCAGTTCTTC.

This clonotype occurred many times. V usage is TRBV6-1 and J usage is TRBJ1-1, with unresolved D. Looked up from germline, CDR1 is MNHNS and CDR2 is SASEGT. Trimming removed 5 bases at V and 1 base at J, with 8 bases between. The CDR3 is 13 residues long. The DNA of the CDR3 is TGTGCCAGCAGTACCCAGGCGAACACTGAAGCTTTCTTT. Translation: CASSTQANTEAFF.

The DNA for the CDR3 is TGCAGTGCTAGAGAGGACAGCGTTTCACCCCTCCACTTT. It codes for CSAREDSVSPLHF. The V gene is TRBV20-1, the J gene TRBJ1-6; tentatively, D is TRBD1 (6 bases). The germline V gene has CDR1 DFQATT and CDR2 SNEGSKA (reference sequence). This CDR3 region has 13 residues. V lost 0 bases and J lost 9, with 9 bases in between.

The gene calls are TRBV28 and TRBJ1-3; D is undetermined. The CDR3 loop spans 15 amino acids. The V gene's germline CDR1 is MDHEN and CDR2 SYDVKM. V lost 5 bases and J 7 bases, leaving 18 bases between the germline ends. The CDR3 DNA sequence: TGTGCCAGCAGTGCTAGAACACGAGCGGGGAACACCATATATTTT. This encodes CASSARTRAGNTIYF.

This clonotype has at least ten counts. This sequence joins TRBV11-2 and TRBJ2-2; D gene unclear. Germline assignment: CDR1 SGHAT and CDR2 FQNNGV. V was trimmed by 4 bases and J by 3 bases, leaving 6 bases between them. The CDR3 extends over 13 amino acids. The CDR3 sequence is CASSYEDTGELFF. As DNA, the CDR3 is TGTGCCAGCAGCTACGAGGACACCGGGGAGCTGTTTTTT.

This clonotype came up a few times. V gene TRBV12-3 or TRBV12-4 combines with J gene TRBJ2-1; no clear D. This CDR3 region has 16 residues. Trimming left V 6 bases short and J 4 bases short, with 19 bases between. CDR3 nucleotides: TGTGCCAGCAGCCTCCGGGTATCGCTATATTACAATGAGCAGTTCTTC. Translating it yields CASSLRVSLYYNEQFF.

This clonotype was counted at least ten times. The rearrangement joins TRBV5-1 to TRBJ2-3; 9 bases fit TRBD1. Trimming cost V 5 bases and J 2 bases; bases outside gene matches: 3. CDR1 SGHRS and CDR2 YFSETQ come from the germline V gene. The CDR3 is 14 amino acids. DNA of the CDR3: TGCGCCAGCAGTAGGACAGGGGTCACAGATACGCAGTATTTT. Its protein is CASSRTGVTDTQYF.

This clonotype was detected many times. The CDR3 DNA reads as TGTGCCAGCAGCCAAACTAGCGGGATCTCTGAGCAGTTCTTC. It codes for CASSQTSGISEQFF. The chain carries TRBV3-1 and TRBJ2-1; 10 bases align to TRBD2. Germline V gene lookup returns CDR1 LGHDT and CDR2 YNNKEL (reference sequence). With 2 bases clipped from V and 9 bases from J, the junction kept 4 bases outside the gene matches. CDR3 length: 14 residues.

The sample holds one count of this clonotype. CDR3 loop: CASSIIAEETQYF. In nucleotides, the CDR3 is TGTGCCAGTAGTATCATAGCGGAAGAGACCCAGTACTTC. The chain employs TRBV19 and TRBJ2-5, with D maybe TRBD2 (6 bases). Looked up from germline, CDR1 is LNHDA and CDR2 is SQIVND (reference sequence). Trimming stripped 3 bases from V and 3 bases from J, with 8 bases between. The length of the CDR3 is 13 residues.

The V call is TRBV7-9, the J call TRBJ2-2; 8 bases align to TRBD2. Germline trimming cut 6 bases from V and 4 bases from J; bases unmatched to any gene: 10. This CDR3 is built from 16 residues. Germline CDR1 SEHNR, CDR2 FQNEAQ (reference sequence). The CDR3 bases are TGTGCCAGCAGACCCCGAGCGGGAGAGGGCACCGGGGAGCTGTTTTTT. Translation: CASRPRAGEGTGELFF.

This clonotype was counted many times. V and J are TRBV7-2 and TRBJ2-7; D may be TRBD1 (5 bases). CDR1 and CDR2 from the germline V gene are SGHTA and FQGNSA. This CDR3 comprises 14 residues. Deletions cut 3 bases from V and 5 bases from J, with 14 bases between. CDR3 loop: CASSFYQGNHEQYF. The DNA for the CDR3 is TGTGCCAGCAGCTTCTATCAGGGAAACCACGAGCAGTACTTC.